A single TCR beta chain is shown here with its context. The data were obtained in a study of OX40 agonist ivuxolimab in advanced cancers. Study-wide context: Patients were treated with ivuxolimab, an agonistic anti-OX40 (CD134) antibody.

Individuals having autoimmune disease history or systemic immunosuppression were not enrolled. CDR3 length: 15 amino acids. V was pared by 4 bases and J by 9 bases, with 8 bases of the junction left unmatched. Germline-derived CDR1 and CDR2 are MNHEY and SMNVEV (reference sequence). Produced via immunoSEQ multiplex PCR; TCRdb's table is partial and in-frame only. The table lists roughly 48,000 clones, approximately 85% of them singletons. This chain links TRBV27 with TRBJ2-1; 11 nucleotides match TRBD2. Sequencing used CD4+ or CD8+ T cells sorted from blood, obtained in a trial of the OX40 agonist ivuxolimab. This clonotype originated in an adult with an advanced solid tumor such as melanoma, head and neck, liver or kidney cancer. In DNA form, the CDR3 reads TGTGCCAGCAGTTCAGTAGCGGGAGGGCCGACTGAGCAGTTCTTC. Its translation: CASSSVAGGPTEQFF.